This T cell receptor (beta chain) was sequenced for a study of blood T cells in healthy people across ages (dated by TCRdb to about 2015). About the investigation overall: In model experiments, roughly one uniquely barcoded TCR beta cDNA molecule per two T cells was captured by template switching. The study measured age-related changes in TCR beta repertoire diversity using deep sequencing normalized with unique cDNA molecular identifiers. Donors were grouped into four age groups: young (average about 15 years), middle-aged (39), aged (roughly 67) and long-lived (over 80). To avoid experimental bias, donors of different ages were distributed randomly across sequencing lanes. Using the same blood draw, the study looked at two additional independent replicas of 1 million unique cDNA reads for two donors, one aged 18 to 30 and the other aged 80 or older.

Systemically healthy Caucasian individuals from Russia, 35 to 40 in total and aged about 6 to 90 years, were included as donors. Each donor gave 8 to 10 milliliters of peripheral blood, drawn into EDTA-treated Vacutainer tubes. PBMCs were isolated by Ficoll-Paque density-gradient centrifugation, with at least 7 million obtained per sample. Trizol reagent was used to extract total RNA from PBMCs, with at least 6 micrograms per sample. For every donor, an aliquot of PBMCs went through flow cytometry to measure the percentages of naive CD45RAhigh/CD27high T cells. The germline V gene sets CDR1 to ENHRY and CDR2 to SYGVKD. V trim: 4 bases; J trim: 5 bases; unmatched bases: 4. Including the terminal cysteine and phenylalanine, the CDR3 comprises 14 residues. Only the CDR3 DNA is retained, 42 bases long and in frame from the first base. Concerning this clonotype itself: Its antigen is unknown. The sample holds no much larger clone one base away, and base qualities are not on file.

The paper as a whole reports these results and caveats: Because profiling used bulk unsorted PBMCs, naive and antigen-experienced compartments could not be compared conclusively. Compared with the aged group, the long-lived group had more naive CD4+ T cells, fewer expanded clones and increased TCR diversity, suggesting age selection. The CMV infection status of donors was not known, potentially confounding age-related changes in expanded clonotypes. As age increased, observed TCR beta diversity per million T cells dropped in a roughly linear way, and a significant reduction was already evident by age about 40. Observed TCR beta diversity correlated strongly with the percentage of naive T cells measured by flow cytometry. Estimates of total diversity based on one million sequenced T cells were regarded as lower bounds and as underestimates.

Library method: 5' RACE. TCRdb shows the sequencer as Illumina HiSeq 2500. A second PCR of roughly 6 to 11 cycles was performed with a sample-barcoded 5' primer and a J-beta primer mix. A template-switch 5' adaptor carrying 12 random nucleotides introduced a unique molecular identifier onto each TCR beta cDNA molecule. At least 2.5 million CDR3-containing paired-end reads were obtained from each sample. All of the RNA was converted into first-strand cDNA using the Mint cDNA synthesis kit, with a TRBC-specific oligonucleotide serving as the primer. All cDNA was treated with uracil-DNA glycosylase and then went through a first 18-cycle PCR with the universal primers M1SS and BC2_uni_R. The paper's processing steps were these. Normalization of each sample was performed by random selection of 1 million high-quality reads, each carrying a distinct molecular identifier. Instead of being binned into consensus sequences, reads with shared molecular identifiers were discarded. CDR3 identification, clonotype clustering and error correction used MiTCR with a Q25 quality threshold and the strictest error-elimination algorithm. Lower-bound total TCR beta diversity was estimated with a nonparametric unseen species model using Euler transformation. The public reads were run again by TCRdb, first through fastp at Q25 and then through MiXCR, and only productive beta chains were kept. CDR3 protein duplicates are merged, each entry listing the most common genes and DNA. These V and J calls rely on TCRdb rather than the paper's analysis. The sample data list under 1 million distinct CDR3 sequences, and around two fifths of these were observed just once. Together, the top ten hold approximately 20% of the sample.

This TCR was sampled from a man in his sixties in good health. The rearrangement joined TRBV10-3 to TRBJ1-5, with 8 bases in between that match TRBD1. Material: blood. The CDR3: CAISGQGADQPQHF. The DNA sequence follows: TGTGCCATCAGTGGGCAGGGGGCGGATCAGCCCCAGCATTTT.